The sequence of this T cell receptor beta chain was determined in a study of beta chain features in type 1 diabetes. Study background: No age, gender or cell yield differences were seen between patients and healthy donors.

J lost 4 bases, V lost 9 bases, and 9 bases had no gene match. This CDR3 has 15 residues. Germline V CDR1 and CDR2: SGHTA, FQGNSA. Expressed TCRB transcripts were sequenced, since all the RNA that had been isolated was reverse transcribed. The data were produced by immunoSEQ multiplex PCR, yet TCRdb's version contains in-frame clones alone and is incomplete. Of 150,000 to 180,000 clones in the sample, under 9.5% were seen once. This clone has only a few counts. Sequencing used central memory CD4+ T cells from blood. V is TRBV7-2 and J is TRBJ2-7, with 13 bases matching TRBD2. This clonotype originated in a man aged 18-30 years in good health. CDR3 sequence: CARRTSGSRRYEQYF. The CDR3 DNA sequence: TGTGCCAGACGGACTAGCGGGAGTAGGAGGTACGAGCAGTACTTC.